The rows below give T cell receptor beta chains drawn from one sample of a study of vaccination and CD4 T cells after COVID-19. TCRdb re-called the PCR reads through MiXCR, storing one row per CDR3 protein. The data hold about 14,000 distinct CDR3 sequences, with 60% to 70% observed a single time. Antigens for these TCRs are unknown. Material for sequencing was CD4+ T cells from blood, cultured in vitro. These receptors came from a human donor who had recovered from COVID-19. The CDR3 runs from the conserved cysteine through the conserved F or W. The D gene is left open where the match is weak. A row's size may be missing; if present it is once, few, many or a size class.

d_gene | abundance | j_gene | v_gene | CDR3nt | CDR3aa
- | - | TRBJ2-7 | TRBV3-1 | TGTGCCAGCAGCCAAAACACAGATTCCTACGAGCAGTACTTC | CASSQNTDSYEQYF
TRBD1 | once | TRBJ1-2 | TRBV19 | TGTGCCAGTTCCACTAACAGGGGGGCGTCTAACTATGGCTACACCTTC | CASSTNRGASNYGYTF
- | - | TRBJ2-1 | TRBV7-9 | TGTGCCAGCAGCCTTATCAACAATGAGCAGTTCTTC | CASSLINNEQFF
- | - | TRBJ1-1 | TRBV5-5 | TGTGCCAGCAGCTTGGACATCTCGAACACTGAAGCTTTCTTT | CASSLDISNTEAFF
TRBD2 | - | TRBJ2-2 | TRBV30 | TGTGCCTGCCCGGGACTAGCGGGAGCCGGGGAGCTGTTTTTT | CACPGLAGAGELFF
- | - | TRBJ1-2 | TRBV27 | TGTGCCAGCAGTTTCTCCAGAAGCTATGGCTACACCTTC | CASSFSRSYGYTF
- | - | TRBJ2-7 | TRBV6-2/TRBV6-3 | TGTGCCAGCAGCCGCCAGGGCGAAGGCTCCTACGAGCAGTACTTC | CASSRQGEGSYEQYF
TRBD1 | - | TRBJ2-5 | TRBV4-2 | TGTGCCAGCAGCCAAGATTGGGGACAGCAAGAGACCCAGTACTTC | CASSQDWGQQETQYF
- | - | TRBJ2-5 | TRBV20-1 | TGCAGTGCTGGAGCCCGGGGGCAAGGGCAAGAGACCCAGTACTTC | CSAGARGQGQETQYF
- | - | TRBJ2-1 | TRBV24-1 | TGTGCCACCACTAGTGGCGGAGGGGTCGATGAGCAGTTCTTC | CATTSGGGVDEQFF
- | - | TRBJ2-7 | TRBV7-6 | TGTGCCAGCAGCTTAGAGGGCACAGAGTCAGGGGAGCAGTACTTC | CASSLEGTESGEQYF
- | - | TRBJ2-5 | TRBV20-1 | TGCAGTGCCCCCTACGGGGGCGGGACCCAGTACTTC | CSAPYGGGTQYF
TRBD1 | few | TRBJ1-6 | TRBV30 | TGTGCCTGGAGTGTACTACGCACCGGGACAGATAATTCACCCCTCCACTTT | CAWSVLRTGTDNSPLHF
- | few | TRBJ1-1 | TRBV15 | TGTGCCACCAGCAGACGAACCCAAAACACTGAAGCTTTCTTT | CATSRRTQNTEAFF
TRBD2 | - | TRBJ2-3 | TRBV30 | TGTGCCTGGAGTGTACCCCTAGCGGGTATCCCAGATACGCAGTATTTT | CAWSVPLAGIPDTQYF
- | - | TRBJ1-2 | TRBV20-1 | TGCAGTGCTAGAGATACCGGACAGACAATCTATGGCTACACCTTC | CSARDTGQTIYGYTF
- | - | TRBJ2-2 | TRBV19 | TGTGCCAGTGCCGGGACTCGAGGGACCGGGGAGCTGTTTTTT | CASAGTRGTGELFF
- | - | TRBJ1-5 | TRBV2 | TGTGCCAGCAGTGTATCATGGACAGCGAAGAATCAGCCCCAGCATTTT | CASSVSWTAKNQPQHF
TRBD1 | few | TRBJ2-5 | TRBV2 | TGTGCCAGCGAGAAGGGGGCGTTGGAGACCCAGTACTTC | CASEKGALETQYF
TRBD1 | - | TRBJ2-2 | TRBV20-1 | TGCAGTGCCAGAATGACAGGGATTGGGGAGCTGTTTTTT | CSARMTGIGELFF
TRBD1 | - | TRBJ2-7 | TRBV20-1 | TGCAGTGCTGCGAGACAGGGGTTTCTGGACGAGCAGTACTTC | CSAARQGFLDEQYF
- | - | TRBJ1-1 | TRBV7-6 | TGTGCCAGCAGCCAGGGGCAGGGTGCTGAAGCTTTCTTT | CASSQGQGAEAFF
- | - | TRBJ2-7 | TRBV21-1 | TGTGCCAGCAGCTCCCGGGACAGGGCTTACGAGCAGTACTTC | CASSSRDRAYEQYF
- | few | TRBJ1-5 | TRBV20-1 | TGCAGTGCTAAGCGGGATAGCAATCAGCCCCAGCATTTT | CSAKRDSNQPQHF
- | few | TRBJ2-7 | TRBV21-1 | TGTGCCAGCCGACTCCACGAGCAGTACTTC | CASRLHEQYF
TRBD1 | once | TRBJ1-2 | TRBV30 | TGTGCCTGCTCCGGGACAGAAAACTACTATGGCTACACCTTC | CACSGTENYYGYTF
- | - | TRBJ1-1 | TRBV20-1 | TGCAGTGCTAGAAACAGGGTTTCGTCCGTGTACACTGAAGCTTTCTTT | CSARNRVSSVYTEAFF
- | - | TRBJ1-4 | TRBV25-1 | TGTGCCAGCAGTGACCTCGCAGGGCAGGGGTGGAATGAAAAACTGTTTTTT | CASSDLAGQGWNEKLFF
TRBD2 | - | TRBJ2-5 | TRBV5-1 | TGCGCCAGCAGCTCCAGCGGGAGGTCCCAAGAGACCCAGTACTTC | CASSSSGRSQETQYF
TRBD1 | - | TRBJ2-5 | TRBV24-1 | TGTGCCACCAGTGGGACAGGGGGCATGGAGACCCAGTACTTC | CATSGTGGMETQYF
- | few | TRBJ2-7 | TRBV30 | TGTGCCTGGAGTGTACGGGGCTATGGGACCTACGAGCAGTACTTC | CAWSVRGYGTYEQYF
- | - | TRBJ1-2 | TRBV5-4 | TGTGCCAGCAGCTTGTTGGTAGGGAACTATGGCTACACCTTC | CASSLLVGNYGYTF
- | - | TRBJ2-5 | TRBV20-1 | TGCAGTGCTATTTACCGTCCCGATTTAGGGACCCAGTACTTC | CSAIYRPDLGTQYF
- | - | TRBJ1-2 | TRBV4-3 | TGCGCCAGCAGCCAAGATTTTGTAGCTCTGGGCTACACCTTC | CASSQDFVALGYTF
- | - | TRBJ2-7 | TRBV2 | TGTGCCAGAAAGAGCAGGACCTACGAGCAGTACTTC | CARKSRTYEQYF
TRBD2 | once | TRBJ2-7 | TRBV20-1 | TGCAGTGCTAGTCTAGCGGGAGGGTACGAGCAGTACTTC | CSASLAGGYEQYF
TRBD1 | once | TRBJ2-3 | TRBV11-2 | TGTGCCAGCAGCTCTGGGACAGGGTCAGATACGCAGTATTTT | CASSSGTGSDTQYF
- | once | TRBJ1-1 | TRBV27 | TGTGCCAGCAGTTGGGACCGACGGAACACTGAAGCTTTCTTT | CASSWDRRNTEAFF
- | once | TRBJ2-5 | TRBV20-1 | TGCAGTGCCCAAGTCCAAGAGACCCAGTACTTC | CSAQVQETQYF
TRBD2 | - | TRBJ2-1 | TRBV24-1 | TGTGCCACCAGTGACCAGACTAGCGGGGTGTTAGGGCAGTTCTTC | CATSDQTSGVLGQFF
- | - | TRBJ2-3 | TRBV28 | TGTGCCAGCAAACGGTCCACAGATACGCAGTATTTT | CASKRSTDTQYF
- | - | TRBJ2-5 | TRBV28 | TGTGCCAGCAGTTTTATGACCGCCCAGTACTTC | CASSFMTAQYF
- | - | TRBJ2-3 | TRBV6-2/TRBV6-3 | TGTGCCAGCAGTTATTGGTTCGATACGCAGTATTTT | CASSYWFDTQYF
- | - | TRBJ2-5 | TRBV30 | TGTGCCTGGAGTCCCCGGCACGCGGAGACCCAGTACTTC | CAWSPRHAETQYF
- | - | TRBJ2-7 | TRBV20-1 | TGCAGTGCTAGAGGCCCACTAGCTATCTACGAGCAGTACTTC | CSARGPLAIYEQYF